These T cell receptor beta chains were read from a single sample in a study of graft-versus-host responses after intestinal transplantation. Sequenced by immunoSEQ multiplex PCR; TCRdb stores in-frame clones only, minus some. The data contain 100,000 to 110,000 clones, roughly 87% of them singletons. Their recognized antigens are unknown. The sample was unstimulated CD4+ T cells sorted from spleen or lymph node cells, taken before transplant. The receptors derive from a human donor who was the organ donor for an intestinal transplant. Both conserved end residues are part of each CDR3. D genes are given only for firm matches. Rows may omit the clone size; those that give it use once, few, many or a size class.

cdr3_nt	cdr3_aa	v_call	j_call	clone_size	d_call
TGTGCCAGCAGCCAAGGGCCGTCTTCCAATGAGCAGTTCTTC	CASSQGPSSNEQFF	TRBV4-2	TRBJ2-1	NA	NA
TGTGCCAGCAGCGAATCCGGGGCTTATGGCTACACCTTC	CASSESGAYGYTF	TRBV9	TRBJ1-2	NA	NA
TGTGCCTGGAGCAAAGGGTCGCTTGATAATTCACCCCTCCACTTT	CAWSKGSLDNSPLHF	TRBV30	TRBJ1-6	NA	NA
TGTGCCAGCGGGATTACAGCGGGTGACCCCTATAATTCACCCCTCCACTTT	CASGITAGDPYNSPLHF	TRBV13	TRBJ1-6	NA	NA
TGTGCCAGCAGCTTGGTCGGGACAGGAGCGTTGGGTACGCAGTATTTT	CASSLVGTGALGTQYF	TRBV5-4	TRBJ2-3	NA	TRBD1
TGTGCCAGTAGTATAAGGGCAGGGTCCTACGAGCAGTACTTC	CASSIRAGSYEQYF	TRBV19	TRBJ2-7	NA	NA
TGTGCCAGCTCACCCCGAACAGGGTTCCCCAACTACGAGCAGTACTTC	CASSPRTGFPNYEQYF	TRBV18	TRBJ2-7	NA	NA
TGTGCCAGCCGGGAGGGGGACTATGGCTACACCTTC	CASREGDYGYTF	TRBV6-6	TRBJ1-2	NA	NA
TGTGCCAGCAGCCTCGAATCGGTCCTGACTTTC	CASSLESVLTF	TRBV5-4	TRBJ2-6	medium-sized	NA
TGTGCCAGCAAGCGGGGGGCGCTGAACACTGAAGCTTTCTTT	CASKRGALNTEAFF	TRBV7-2	TRBJ1-1	NA	NA
TGTGCCAGCAGTGAACGGTCTGGCCAAAGCAATCAGCCCCAGCATTTT	CASSERSGQSNQPQHF	TRBV2	TRBJ1-5	NA	NA
TGCGCCAGCAGCCCTTCAATAAGACTAGCGGTAGCGAACACCGGGGAGCTGTTTTTT	CASSPSIRLAVANTGELFF	TRBV4-1	TRBJ2-2	NA	TRBD2
TGTGCCAGCAGCGAAGGGACTAGATCCTACTATGAGCAGTTCTTC	CASSEGTRSYYEQFF	TRBV9	TRBJ2-1	NA	TRBD2
TGTGCCAGCAGCAAAGGGAGGGGAGATCAGCCCCAGCATTTT	CASSKGRGDQPQHF	TRBV21-1	TRBJ1-5	NA	NA
TGTGCCTGGAGTGCCGGACCCGGGGTCGGGCAGTTCTTC	CAWSAGPGVGQFF	TRBV30	TRBJ2-1	NA	NA
TGCAGTGCCACGTTTTTGTTCTTC	CSATFLFF	TRBV20-1	TRBJ2-1	NA	NA
TGCGCCAGCAGCTTGGTCGAGACCGGGGAGCTGTTTTTT	CASSLVETGELFF	TRBV5-1	TRBJ2-2	NA	NA
TGTGCCAGCAGCCCACAAGAGACAGGGGTGCGGGGCTACACCTTC	CASSPQETGVRGYTF	TRBV9	TRBJ1-2	NA	TRBD1
TGTGCCAGCAGTTTTCCCGAGCAGGGACAGGGGGTAAAAGGCAATCAGCCCCAGCATTTT	CASSFPEQGQGVKGNQPQHF	TRBV27	TRBJ1-5	once	TRBD1
TGTGCCAAGCACCGACTAGCGCCCCTGAGTGGGACCCAGTACTTC	CAKHRLAPLSGTQYF	TRBV9	TRBJ2-5	few	TRBD2
TGTGCCACCTCGGGACAATTCTACGAGCAGTACTTC	CATSGQFYEQYF	TRBV10-3	TRBJ2-7	NA	NA
TGTGCCAGCAGTTACTCGGCCGGGGGCGGCAATGAGCAGTTCTTC	CASSYSAGGGNEQFF	TRBV6-5	TRBJ2-1	NA	NA
TGCGCCAGCAGTACGGGACAGGGAGGGCAGCCCCAGCATTTT	CASSTGQGGQPQHF	TRBV10-2	TRBJ1-5	NA	TRBD1
TGTGCCAGTAGCCTCCGAGTGGAACAGCCCCAGCATTTT	CASSLRVEQPQHF	TRBV19	TRBJ1-5	once	NA
TGTGCCAGCAGTCCCTCAGGGGAGAATTCACCCCTCCACTTT	CASSPSGENSPLHF	TRBV11-1	TRBJ1-6	NA	NA
TGCGCCAGCAGCAGGGGGACTAGCGGGGGGGTCTACGAGCAGTACTTC	CASSRGTSGGVYEQYF	TRBV5-1	TRBJ2-7	few	TRBD2
TGTGCCAGCAGCCCACCGGGACGGGATAATTCACCCCTCCACTTT	CASSPPGRDNSPLHF	TRBV7-8	TRBJ1-6	NA	NA
TGTGCCAGCAGTGAACGTTCAGGGAGGGACGAGACCCAGTACTTC	CASSERSGRDETQYF	TRBV2	TRBJ2-5	NA	TRBD2
TGTGCCAGCAGTTTATCTGCTAGCACAGATACGCAGTATTTT	CASSLSASTDTQYF	TRBV27	TRBJ2-3	NA	NA
TGTGCCAGCAGCGCCGACGGGACCGACCAAGAGACCCAGTACTTC	CASSADGTDQETQYF	TRBV2	TRBJ2-5	once	NA
TGTGCCAGCAGTTTCAGGGATATTACTGAAGCTTTCTTT	CASSFRDITEAFF	TRBV28	TRBJ1-1	NA	NA
TGTGCCAGCAGTCTCTCGGGACAGTATTACGAGCAGTACTTC	CASSLSGQYYEQYF	TRBV28	TRBJ2-7	NA	TRBD1
TGTGCCAGCAGGGGACAGAATCAGGGGAGCACTGAAGCTTTCTTT	CASRGQNQGSTEAFF	TRBV7-9	TRBJ1-1	NA	TRBD1
TGTGCCAGTAGTATCTCAGGGGGCAAGGTCACTGAAGCTTTCTTT	CASSISGGKVTEAFF	TRBV19	TRBJ1-1	NA	TRBD1
TGTGCCTGGAGGTTGGCTAACTATGGCTACACCTTC	CAWRLANYGYTF	TRBV30	TRBJ1-2	NA	NA
TGTGCCAGCAGCTTAAATGGAAGACGAAACACCATATATTTT	CASSLNGRRNTIYF	TRBV13	TRBJ1-3	NA	NA
TGTGCCACCAGCCTTGGGACATTTTTAACGCCCCAGCATTTT	CATSLGTFLTPQHF	TRBV15	TRBJ1-5	NA	NA
TGCAGTGCTAGAGATAACGAGCAGTACTTC	CSARDNEQYF	TRBV20-1	TRBJ2-7	NA	NA
TGCGCATCGCGGGGGACAACAGACACCGGGGAGCTGTTTTTT	CASRGTTDTGELFF	TRBV5-1	TRBJ2-2	NA	NA
TGTGCCAGCAGCTCATTCGCAGGGGGCGCGGGAGGCTACACCTTC	CASSSFAGGAGGYTF	TRBV7-2	TRBJ1-2	NA	TRBD1
TGTGCCAGCAGTCGGGGACAGGGAAACACCATATATTTT	CASSRGQGNTIYF	TRBV6-5	TRBJ1-3	few	TRBD1
TGCGGGGGTCAGGGGAACTATGGCTACACCTTC	CGGQGNYGYTF	TRBV20-1	TRBJ1-2	NA	NA
TGTGCCATCCAACAGGGGGTATCGGACTATGGCTACACCTTC	CAIQQGVSDYGYTF	TRBV6-6	TRBJ1-2	NA	TRBD1
TGTGCCAGCAGCTACACAGGGATCCAGTACTTC	CASSYTGIQYF	TRBV7-9	TRBJ2-5	NA	NA